This T cell receptor beta chain was found in a study of T cells after yellow fever vaccination. Overall study results and limits: Primary-vaccination clones mostly resurfaced post-booster (approximately 96% CD4, under 90% CD8). Among all clonotypes, a small share was observed in both CD4 and CD8 compartments.

With 6 bases clipped from V and 5 bases from J, the junction kept 4 bases outside the gene matches. This CDR3 contains 12 residues. Germline lookup yields CDR1 DFQATT and CDR2 SNEGSKA (reference sequence). TCRdb fed the 5' RACE reads into MiXCR, producing one record per CDR3 protein. The sample lists about 300,000 distinct CDR3 sequences, roughly 9% occurring once. This clonotype was counted ten times or more. Its antigen is undetermined. V is TRBV20-1 and J is TRBJ1-2, with 9 bases lining up with TRBD1. The clonotype was recovered from a man between 18 and 35 years old who received the YFV17D yellow fever vaccine. Sequenced here: CD4+ T cells sorted from PBMCs, sampled 5 days after the yellow fever booster vaccination. The CDR3: CSAQTGGYGYTF. The CDR3 region has the DNA TGCAGTGCCCAGACAGGGGGTTATGGCTACACCTTC.